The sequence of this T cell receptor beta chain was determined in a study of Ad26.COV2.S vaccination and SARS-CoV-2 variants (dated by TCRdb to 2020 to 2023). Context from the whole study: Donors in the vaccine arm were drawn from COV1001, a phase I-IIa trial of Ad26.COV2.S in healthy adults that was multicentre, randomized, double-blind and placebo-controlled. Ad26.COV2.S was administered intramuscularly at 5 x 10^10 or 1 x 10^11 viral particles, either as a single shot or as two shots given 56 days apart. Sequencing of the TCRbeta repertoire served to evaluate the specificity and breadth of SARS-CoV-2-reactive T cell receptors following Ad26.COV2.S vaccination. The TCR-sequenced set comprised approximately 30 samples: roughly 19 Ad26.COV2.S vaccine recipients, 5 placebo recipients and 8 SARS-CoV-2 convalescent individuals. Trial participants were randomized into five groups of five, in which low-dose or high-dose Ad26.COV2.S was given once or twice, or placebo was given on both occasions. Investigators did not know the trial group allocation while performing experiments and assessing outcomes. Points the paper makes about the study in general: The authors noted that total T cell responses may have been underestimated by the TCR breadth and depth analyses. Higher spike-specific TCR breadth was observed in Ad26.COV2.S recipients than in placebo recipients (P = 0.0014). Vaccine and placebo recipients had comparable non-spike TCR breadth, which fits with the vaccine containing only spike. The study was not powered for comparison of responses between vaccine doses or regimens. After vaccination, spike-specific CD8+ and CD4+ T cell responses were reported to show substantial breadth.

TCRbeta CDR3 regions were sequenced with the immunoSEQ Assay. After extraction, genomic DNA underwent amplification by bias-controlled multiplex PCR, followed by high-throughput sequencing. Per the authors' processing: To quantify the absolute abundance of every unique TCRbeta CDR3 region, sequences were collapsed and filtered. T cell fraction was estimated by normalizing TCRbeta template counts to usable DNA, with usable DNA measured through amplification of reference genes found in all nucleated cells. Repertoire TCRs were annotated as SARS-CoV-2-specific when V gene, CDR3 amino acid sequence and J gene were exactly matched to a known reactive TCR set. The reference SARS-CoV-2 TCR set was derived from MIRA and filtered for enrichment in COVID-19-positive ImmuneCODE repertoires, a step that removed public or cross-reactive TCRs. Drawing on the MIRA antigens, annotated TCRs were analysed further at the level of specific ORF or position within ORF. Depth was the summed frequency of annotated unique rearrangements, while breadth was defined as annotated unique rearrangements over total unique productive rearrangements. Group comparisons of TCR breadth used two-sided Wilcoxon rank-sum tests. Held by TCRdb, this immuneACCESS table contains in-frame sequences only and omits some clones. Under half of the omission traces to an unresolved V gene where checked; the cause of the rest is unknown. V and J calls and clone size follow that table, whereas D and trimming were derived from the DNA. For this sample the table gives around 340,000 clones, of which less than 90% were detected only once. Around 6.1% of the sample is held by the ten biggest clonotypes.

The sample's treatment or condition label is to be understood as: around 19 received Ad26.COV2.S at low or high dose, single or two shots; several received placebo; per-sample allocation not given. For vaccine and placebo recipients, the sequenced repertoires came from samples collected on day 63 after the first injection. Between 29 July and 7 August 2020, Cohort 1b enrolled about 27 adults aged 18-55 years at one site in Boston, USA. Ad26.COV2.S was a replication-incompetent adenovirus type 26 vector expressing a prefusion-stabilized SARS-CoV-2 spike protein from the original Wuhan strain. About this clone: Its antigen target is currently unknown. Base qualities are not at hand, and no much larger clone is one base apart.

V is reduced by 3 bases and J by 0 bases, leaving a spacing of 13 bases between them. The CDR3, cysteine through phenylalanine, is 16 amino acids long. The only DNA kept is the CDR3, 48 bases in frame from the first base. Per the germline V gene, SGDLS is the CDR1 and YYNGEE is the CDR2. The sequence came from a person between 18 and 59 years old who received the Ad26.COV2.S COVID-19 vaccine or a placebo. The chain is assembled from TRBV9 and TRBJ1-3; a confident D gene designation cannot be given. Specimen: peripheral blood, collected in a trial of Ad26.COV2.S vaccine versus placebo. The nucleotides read TGTGCCAGCAGCGGGTTTCGTTCGGGCTCTGGAAACACCATATATTTT. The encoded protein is CASSGFRSGSGNTIYF.